A selection of T cell receptor beta chains follows, all from one sample in a study of cytomegalovirus exposure and HLA in healthy donors. Measured with immunoSEQ multiplex PCR; TCRdb has only the in-frame clones, and not every one. In the table there are some 130,000 clones, roughly two thirds of which are singletons. The sample consisted of PBMCs. Source of these receptors: a man aged 25-45 years in good health and CMV-seropositive. The conserved cysteine and the conserved F or W are not part of the CDR3 here. The order of the fields is V gene, J gene, CDR3 protein.

TRBV5-1,TRBJ2-3,ASSLDGRAPDTQY
TRBV19,TRBJ2-7,ASSMRADRVYEQY
TRBV9,TRBJ2-3,ASSVGQSSSSTDTQY
TRBV27,TRBJ2-1,ASSFGLPGQGRNEQF
TRBV18,TRBJ1-5,ASSPPGGSDQPQH
TRBV12-2,TRBJ1-1,ASRSDREGRNTEAF
TRBV28,TRBJ2-7,ASNRAPYEQY
TRBV29-1,TRBJ1-5,SVAQGNDNQPQH
TRBV27,TRBJ2-2,ASSRPGVTGELF
TRBV2,TRBJ2-2,ASSLGLPGTGELF
TRBV6-1,TRBJ2-5,ASSELAGGQETQY
TRBV5-1,TRBJ2-3,ASSLYSGSTDTQY
TRBV30,TRBJ2-7,AWSWQGYEQY
TRBV19,TRBJ2-3,ASSTPGRGADTQY
TRBV27,TRBJ1-1,ASSLSGGVEAF
TRBV5-1,TRBJ2-3,ASSLQPTGRANTQY